These T cell receptor beta chains were read from a single sample in a study of monozygotic twins with inflammatory bowel disease. TCRdb re-called the 5' RACE reads; every CDR3 protein appears as one record, without DNA. This repertoire includes a few hundred thousand distinct CDR3 sequences. The sequencing input was blood. The receptor source for this set is a human donor with ulcerative colitis or Crohn's disease, or a healthy co-twin of an affected twin (not recorded which). Both conserved end residues are part of each CDR3.

TRBJ1-2 | TRBV5-5 | CASSFTLDIYGYTF
TRBJ2-5 | TRBV15 | CATSRGPDLVGETQYF
TRBJ1-1 | TRBV7-3 | CASSLRVGPNTEAFF
TRBJ2-5 | TRBV5-1 | CASSLDDSGGTSQYF
TRBJ2-2 | TRBV11-2 | CASSWDRASGELFF
TRBJ1-6 | TRBV30 | CAWSVPGTGRSPLHF
TRBJ1-2 | TRBV12-3/TRBV12-4 | CASSLARSRQGGSNYGYTF
TRBJ1-6 | TRBV10-3 | CAISESITSGSPLHF
TRBJ2-5 | TRBV20-1 | CSAEGGTFQETQYF
TRBJ2-7 | TRBV19 | CASSKGTGAYYEQYF
TRBJ1-4 | TRBV4-1 | CASRLTFGGLNEKLFF
TRBJ1-1 | TRBV18 | CASSPGLLLGTEAFF
TRBJ1-4 | TRBV2 | CASSDRTGYEKLFF
TRBJ2-7 | TRBV7-9 | CASTEREFSYEQYF
TRBJ1-5 | TRBV15 | CATSRDDRVGHF
TRBJ2-7 | TRBV7-6 | CASRLQGRVSDEQYF
TRBJ2-7 | TRBV10-3 | CAIRTAVDYEQYF
TRBJ2-5 | TRBV5-4 | CASSQGTSGGHQETQYF
TRBJ1-1 | TRBV28 | CASSLFGLTNTEAFF
TRBJ2-3 | TRBV5-1 | CASSWNQGGTQYF
TRBJ1-5 | TRBV6-6 | CASGLRDSNQPQHF
TRBJ2-1 | TRBV24-1 | CATSGNWDSWADEQFF
TRBJ1-1 | TRBV5-5 | CASSYRGGNTEAFF
TRBJ1-5 | TRBV6-1 | CASSDWGDFNQPQHF
TRBJ2-6 | TRBV3-1 | CASSPSGGVAGANVLTF
TRBJ2-1 | TRBV29-1 | CSVEEYRDSKHEQFF
TRBJ1-5 | TRBV20-1 | CSARGGRQPQHF
TRBJ2-1 | TRBV12-3/TRBV12-4 | CASSRQDYNEQFF
TRBJ2-3 | TRBV5-1 | CASSRSGLAGTDTQYF
TRBJ2-3 | TRBV27 | CASSSHEGSDTQYF
TRBJ1-1 | TRBV3-1 | CASSRLLNTEAFF
TRBJ1-3 | TRBV10-3 | CATTPWSSSGNTIYF
TRBJ1-5 | TRBV19 | CASSISRAGQPQHF
TRBJ2-1 | TRBV7-2 | CASSLPGGHNEQFF
TRBJ2-7 | TRBV27 | CASSPPRGGDEQYF
TRBJ2-7 | TRBV5-6 | CASSLTGAGGPLLALQQYF